This passage covers 2 T cell receptor beta chains from one sample sequenced in a study of blood T cell repertoires in COVID-19. TCRdb's table, derived via immunoSEQ multiplex PCR, lists solely in-frame clones and lacks some. The sample holds nearly 70,000 clones, 88% seen once. Sequenced material: peripheral blood. These receptors were taken from a woman in her 70s with acute or convalescent COVID-19.

The rearrangement links TRBV30 to TRBJ1-6; 7 bases are shared with TRBD1. In germline, CDR1 is GTSNPN, CDR2 SVGIG (reference sequence). Unmatched junction bases numbered 6, after V lost 4 bases and J lost 6 bases. CDR3 length: 14 amino acids. The CDR3 reads CAWIPDRANSPLHF. The CDR3 region has the DNA TGTGCCTGGATCCCAGACAGGGCTAATTCACCCCTCCACTTT.

This clone was detected once. The rearrangement links TRBV27 to TRBJ2-1; maybe TRBD1 (5 bases). Germline CDR1 is MNHEY and CDR2 is SMNVEV (reference sequence). This CDR3 comprises 16 residues. The V gene lost 6 bases and the J gene lost 6 bases, with 21 bases spanning the gap. CDR3 residues: CASSAISFGAFNEQFF. DNA for the CDR3: TGTGCCAGCAGCGCCATAAGCTTTGGGGCCTTCAATGAGCAGTTCTTC.